This record looks at one T cell receptor beta chain sequence and its context. TCRdb reprocessed the RT-PCR reads with MiXCR, giving one entry per CDR3 protein. The data hold approximately 160,000 distinct CDR3 sequences, with about 29% observed a single time. These data are taken from a study of patients and donors after allogeneic stem cell transplantation. Trimming stripped 1 base from V and 6 bases from J, with 10 bases between. Germline V CDR1 and CDR2: SGHTA, FQGNSA. CDR3 length: 14 amino acids. This sequence joins TRBV7-2 and TRBJ2-1, with no clear D. Sequencing input: blood, either unsorted or a sorted T cell fraction (not recorded which). This TCR was recovered from a human donor who was either an allogeneic HSCT recipient or a stem cell or donor lymphocyte infusion donor (not recorded which). It is not recorded whose cells these are; they may come from a transplant donor. CDR3 sequence: CASSLEGLLNEQFF. The CDR3 nucleotides read TGTGCCAGCAGCTTAGAAGGCCTTCTCAATGAGCAGTTCTTC.